Ten or more counts support the clone carrying this TCR beta chain. Its target is unknown. This CDR3 is 14 amino acids long. V lost 9 bases and J lost 2; bases outside the gene matches: 8. The data originate from a study of T cells in Graves' hyperthyroidism and ophthalmopathy. The study's findings and limits: Ophthalmopathy could be told apart from stable hyperthyroidism with a 13 V-J model.

RNA transcripts served as the template for amplifying TCR beta CDR3 regions. Initially, a first-round RT-PCR of the TCR CDR3 employed the HTBI primer set. Using its own MiXCR run on the multiplex PCR reads, TCRdb lists one record per CDR3 protein. The data show a few hundred thousand distinct CDR3 sequences, more than 20% seen once. This receptor was taken from a man aged 18-30 years with Graves' hyperthyroidism. Sample: blood. The V and J genes are TRBV12-3 or TRBV12-4 and TRBJ2-5, with 8 bases fitting TRBD1. The CDR3 sequence is CASSRDRLQETQYF. The CDR3, as DNA: TGTGCCAGTTCCCGGGACAGGCTTCAAGAGACCCAGTACTTC.